This T cell receptor (beta chain) derives from a study of cytomegalovirus exposure and HLA in healthy donors listed by TCRdb under 2017. Regarding the research as a whole: According to an earlier analysis of several hundred of the donors, about 170 million T cells yielded approximately 120 million unique TCR beta sequences and around 300 Gb of sequence data. Approximately 300 gigabases of sequencing data and around 90 million unique TCR sequences made up an early release that covered fewer than 650 HLA-typed donors. Of the roughly 400 genotyped donors, roughly 80% fell in the genetic ancestry cluster associated with self-reported Caucasian donors. The aim of the study was to test whether cataloging public T cell receptors could identify signatures of past pathogen exposure. The study used immunosequencing to profile the T cell repertoires of 600 to 850 subjects and linked those repertoires to cytomegalovirus serostatus. Besides the first cohort of 500 to 700 subjects, a separate validation cohort made up of roughly 130 different subjects was used. The study combined high-throughput TCR immunosequencing, statistical association of individual TCRs with disease status, and machine learning to predict cytomegalovirus infection status. A later analysis re-analyzed previously published TCR beta repertoires from approximately 670 donors and added high-resolution HLA genotyping to study TCR occurrence patterns. The later analysis used no new phenotypic data to find candidate immune exposures, relying instead on TCR beta sequences and their occurrence across donors. In an earlier analysis of roughly 540 of the donors, high-throughput TCR beta sequencing was used to judge whether each TCR beta V gene segment behaved as functional or pseudogenic. Donor age, sex, ethnicity and CMV serostatus were collected together with the repertoire data. A later genetic analysis used genome-wide SNP genotypes for about 65% of the 666 donors, treating that subset as a discovery cohort. All discovery cohort repertoires had been generated using a single sequencing platform. HLA typing included class I and class II loci at four-digit resolution. Typing coverage differed by locus: A, B, C, DRB1 and DQB1 were typed in about 629-640 donors, DQA1 in 500 to 550, DPA1 in some 610, and DPB1 in about 450. Four or five DR-DQ haplotypes were treated as single units for association and clustering because of strong linkage in the cohort. On average, 235,054 unique TCR beta nucleotide sequences were sequenced per donor among roughly 430 genotyped donors of the cohort, with approximately 18% of those sequences being non-productive.

The cohort consisted of hundreds of healthy bone marrow donors. Cohort members were all nominally healthy when sampled, although unrecorded immune exposures were likely present. The donor was CMV seronegative and belonged to the group of roughly 330 seronegative cohort members. A peripheral blood sample was provided by each donor, and peripheral blood mononuclear cells were used for TCR beta sequencing. The Qiagen DNeasy Blood Extraction Kit was used to extract genomic DNA from the blood cell samples. Concerning this clone: The clone's antigen remains unknown. The sample holds no much larger clone one base away, and base qualities are not on file.

Findings and caveats that apply to the study as a whole: Compared with the roughly 700-donor mean, donors in an Asian-associated ancestry cluster had fewer N-insertions in productive TCRs, according to a later genetic analysis. When HLA alleles, especially DR and DQ, strongly co-occurred, attributing TCR associations to individual alleles was difficult. Linkage disequilibrium might explain the correlated functional status among segregating V segments, but an unknown experimental factor could not be ruled out. This cohort had only TCR beta chains sequenced, and the lack of alpha or paired-chain data limited which features could be detected. Sequencing depth was assumed to be roughly uniform across donors in the presence/absence analyses, though that assumption may not hold. The study gave a list of around 170 TCR beta chains associated with cytomegalovirus. At a false discovery rate of 0.05, a later analysis linked around 15,000 TCR beta sequences to specific HLA alleles. Broadly in line with IMGT annotations, most TCR beta V segments showed up in productive rearrangements about 87% or about 30% of the time in an earlier analysis of approximately 640 of the donors. Most TCR sequences were observed very rarely across donors, whereas some public TCRs were present in many individuals. A later analysis found that TCR association rates varied across HLA loci, with DRB1 alleles showing the most associated TCRs and HLA-C alleles the fewest. In a later analysis, HLA-associated TCR beta chains were found to be more clonally expanded and to have lower generation probabilities than equally common non-associated chains. A group of highly shared sequence variants was considered likely to be a technical artifact of the sequencing pipeline. It was suggested by the authors that the approach could potentially be generalized to other disease states and immunological phenotypes. In vitro tests confirmed that three of the cytomegalovirus-associated TCR beta chains recognize cytomegalovirus antigens. Because the 87-base-pair reads could not distinguish some IMGT-functional V segments, including TRBV6-2 and TRBV6-3, those segments were excluded. In a later genetic analysis, a missense DCLRE1C variant was associated with V-gene and J-gene trimming of TCR beta chains, and the association was replicated in an independent cohort. Cytomegalovirus status was reported to be diagnosed by the classifier with high specificity and sensitivity in both the original and validation cohorts. Several of the top co-occurrence clusters appeared to be linked to parvovirus B19, influenza, CMV and Epstein-Barr virus, according to a later analysis. For the cohort, immune exposure information was limited to CMV serostatus. Because some donors lacked HLA typing at each locus, the association tests relied only on the typed subset. The earlier analysis of some 560 of the donors excluded some 15 rarely observed V segments, including chromosome 9 orphons, because counts were too low. A further reported finding was that TCR beta sequences accurately predicted the HLA-A and HLA-B alleles for most subjects in the first cohort. In a later analysis, most CMV-associated TCR beta chains were found to appear HLA-restricted, with HLA associations seemingly driven largely by CMV exposure.

The germline V gene sets CDR1 to SGDLS and CDR2 to YYNGEE. From the cysteine up to the phenylalanine, the CDR3 has a length of 15 residues. This entry keeps only the CDR3 DNA: 45 bases, framed from base 1. Trimming removed 3 bases from V and 3 bases from J, leaving 16 bases between the germline ends. Libraries were constructed by the immunoSEQ multiplex PCR assay. A mixture of 60 forward primers for TCR Vbeta segments and 13 reverse primers for TCR Jbeta segments was used in the multiplex PCR. Amplification of the CDR3 region of rearranged TCR beta genes was performed with a multiplex PCR assay on genomic DNA. The Illumina HiSeq System was used to sequence the amplified TCR beta libraries as 87-base-pair reads. For the original study's pipeline: Across the 700 or so repertoires, a later analysis counted tens of millions of unique TCR beta chains, roughly 11 million of which were shared by at least two donors. Raw reads were error-corrected and collapsed into unique sequences by a nearest-neighbor algorithm in which closely related sequences were merged to remove PCR and sequencing errors. To assign V, D and J gene segments, CDR3 sequences were aligned to IMGT reference sequences. For a sequence to be retained, a match of at least six nucleotides was required to both a V gene segment and a J gene segment. A rearrangement counted as productive if the CDR3 had no stop codons and remained in frame with V and J, and every other rearrangement counted as non-productive. Following IMGT convention, CDR3 was defined as the stretch from the second conserved V-encoded cysteine to the conserved J-encoded phenylalanine. Sequences without an unambiguous match to a single V gene segment were excluded from the earlier analysis of about 600 of the donors. In an earlier analysis of 587 of the donors, V segments were called functional above 56.7% productive rearrangements and were called segregating when the between-donor standard deviation exceeded 5%. A statistical classification framework was built to diagnose cytomegalovirus status from the catalog of TCR beta chain sequences. V and J gene assignment, in a later analysis, came from comparing TCR nucleotide sequences with IMGT/GENE-DB human TR gene sequences. The TCRdist pipeline was used in a later analysis to assign CDR3 sequences and most-parsimonious VDJ recombination scenarios. In a later analysis, each TCR beta chain was defined by its CDR3 amino acid sequence together with its V-gene family, and reads lacking a unique V-gene family were excluded. A later analysis removed 592 highly shared, low-generation-probability nucleotide sequences to deal with suspected cross-contamination and a sequencing artifact. In a later analysis, a clonal expansion index for each public chain was calculated from normalized within-repertoire ranks of inferred template counts. In a later analysis, generation probabilities were computed with a VDJ recombination model fitted to out-of-frame rearrangements, and the resulting probabilities were checked against IGoR. A later analysis scored TCR-TCR, TCR-HLA and TCR-CMV co-occurrence with hypergeometric tests, applying a repertoire-size bias correction to TCR pairs. A later analysis estimated false discovery rates by permuting HLA or CMV assignments 20 times. A later analysis grouped co-occurring TCRs with DBSCAN, adding TCRdist sequence similarity when clustering within HLA-allele-positive subsets. Repertoires with fewer than 30,000 or more than 120,000 public chains, plus five repertoires with anomalous nucleotide sharing, were excluded from co-occurrence clustering. TCRdb stores this immuneACCESS table with in-frame sequences only. Part of the clones is absent; in the studies checked, under half of the shortfall reflects unresolved V genes, and no reason is known for the rest. V and J calls and clone size are copied from that table; D and trimming were computed from the DNA. Across this sample there are some 150,000 clones, with around 84% seen only once. Over 2% of the sample lies in the top ten.

Sequenced material: PBMCs. The chain couples TRBV9 to TRBJ2-7, and perhaps TRBD2 as D gene, on 6 matching bases. This clonotype was obtained from a boy under 10 years old in good health and CMV-seronegative. CDR3 loop: CASSAGGDPLYEQYF. The DNA sequence reads TGTGCCAGCAGCGCTGGAGGGGACCCCCTCTACGAGCAGTACTTC. The full variable domain, with segments outside the CDR3 supplied by the reference TRBV9 and TRBJ2-7 proteins, appears as DSGVTQTPKHLITATGQRVTLRCSPRSGDLSVYWYQQSLDQGLQFLIQYYNGEERAKGNILERFSAQQFPDLHSELNLSSLELGDSALYFCASSAGGDPLYEQYFGPGTRLTVT.